Listed below are T cell receptor beta chains from one sample, sequenced in a study of cytomegalovirus exposure and HLA in healthy donors. TCRdb keeps only in-frame clones here, not all; method: immunoSEQ multiplex PCR. The table records about 180,000 clones, about 81% of them present only once. Sequencing input: PBMCs. These receptors were taken from a middle-aged man in good health and CMV-seronegative. CDR3s include the opening cysteine and the closing phenylalanine or tryptophan. Each record gives: D gene, clone size, V gene, J gene, CDR3 DNA, CDR3 protein. A D gene is named only where the DNA matches it firmly. Not all rows give a size; the values are once, few, many and, for expanded clones, a class.

>-|-|TRBV7-2|TRBJ2-7
TGTGCCAGCAGCCAAGGCGGACAGCGTACCTACGAGCAGTACTTC
CASSQGGQRTYEQYF
>TRBD1|-|TRBV29-1|TRBJ2-7
TGCAGCGTTGGGACAGGCCCTTCCTACGAGCAGTACTTC
CSVGTGPSYEQYF
>-|-|TRBV2|TRBJ2-7
TGTGCCAGCCGGGTACCACCTGAATACGAGCAGTACTTC
CASRVPPEYEQYF
>-|-|TRBV7-2|TRBJ2-7
TGTGCCAGCAGCCTAAAACTATTTCTTTCCTACGAGCAGTACTTC
CASSLKLFLSYEQYF
>-|-|TRBV30|TRBJ2-7
TGTGCCTGGAGTGACCGGCCAGGGGACTACGAGCAGTACTTC
CAWSDRPGDYEQYF
>TRBD1|-|TRBV7-8|TRBJ2-1
TGTGCCAGCAGCCCCCCATCAGGGGGAACATCCAATGAGCAGTTCTTC
CASSPPSGGTSNEQFF
>TRBD2|-|TRBV7-2|TRBJ2-7
TGTGCCAGCAGGCGTGGACCCCAAAGCGGGAGGGCCAGGAAATACGAGCAGTACTTC
CASRRGPQSGRARKYEQYF
>-|-|TRBV5-1|TRBJ1-1
TGCGCCAGCAGCTTGGGTTGGGGCGCGGACACTGAAGCTTTCTTT
CASSLGWGADTEAFF
>-|-|TRBV10-3|TRBJ2-2
TGTGCCATCAGTGAAGGACTACATACATCGGCCGGGGAGCTGTTTTTT
CAISEGLHTSAGELFF
>TRBD1|-|TRBV19|TRBJ2-6
TGTGCCAGTACCGCGACAGGGCTCAAGGCTGGGGCCAACGTCCTGACTTTC
CASTATGLKAGANVLTF
>TRBD1|-|TRBV18|TRBJ1-4
TGTGCCAGCTCACCGCCGGGACAGGGGGATGAAAAACTGTTTTTT
CASSPPGQGDEKLFF
>TRBD1|-|TRBV7-3|TRBJ2-7
TGTGCCAGCAGCTTAACCCGGGACAGGAGCCCTAACGAGCAGTACTTC
CASSLTRDRSPNEQYF
>-|once|TRBV5-1|TRBJ1-1
TGCGCCAGCAGATACGGCACTGAAGCTTTCTTT
CASRYGTEAFF
>-|-|TRBV19|TRBJ1-5
TGTGCCAGTAGTAGGGGGACGGGGGGCTATAGCAATCAGCCCCAGCATTTT
CASSRGTGGYSNQPQHF
>-|-|TRBV4-3|TRBJ1-4
TGCGCCAGCAGCCAAGTTGGGACAAACACTAATGAAAAACTGTTTTTT
CASSQVGTNTNEKLFF
>-|-|TRBV7-2|TRBJ1-5
TGTGCCAGCAGCTTAGGGCCTGGCAATCAGCCCCAGCATTTT
CASSLGPGNQPQHF
>-|-|TRBV29-1|TRBJ2-7
TGCAGCGTTGAGCGGGCAGGCGCCCCCCCCGAGCAGTACTTC
CSVERAGAPPEQYF
>TRBD2|once|TRBV7-9|TRBJ2-3
TGTGCCAGCAGCGAAACTAGCGGGGGGTCAGATACGCAGTATTTT
CASSETSGGSDTQYF
>-|-|TRBV6-6|TRBJ1-1
TGTGCCAGCAGTCCACAGGGTATGGGCACTGAAGCTTTCTTT
CASSPQGMGTEAFF
>TRBD1|few|TRBV7-9|TRBJ2-7
TGTGCCAGCAGCTCAGGGGACAGGGGCAAGTACGAGCAGTACTTC
CASSSGDRGKYEQYF
>TRBD1|-|TRBV6-5|TRBJ2-3
TGTGCCAGCAGTTACAGGCAGGGGGTGACAGATACGCAGTATTTT
CASSYRQGVTDTQYF
>-|-|TRBV4-2|TRBJ1-5
TGTGCCAGCAGCGATGGACAGCATAGCAATCAGCCCCAGCATTTT
CASSDGQHSNQPQHF
>TRBD1|-|TRBV5-5|TRBJ2-7
TGTGCCAGCAGCGAACGACAGGGGTCACCCTACGAGCAGTACTTC
CASSERQGSPYEQYF
>TRBD1|-|TRBV2|TRBJ1-2
TGTGCCAGCCGCTCCGGGACAGGGCAGGACTATGGCTACACCTTC
CASRSGTGQDYGYTF
>-|-|TRBV7-6|TRBJ2-2
TGTGCCAGCAGCACCTCTAGCGATAACACCGGGGAGCTGTTTTTT
CASSTSSDNTGELFF
>TRBD2|-|TRBV7-2|TRBJ2-7
TGTGCCAGCAGCTTAAGGACTAGCGGTATCTCCTACGAGCAGTACTTC
CASSLRTSGISYEQYF
>-|-|TRBV28|TRBJ1-2
TGTGCCAGCAGTTTAAGGCAGGGTGTCTATGGCTACACCTTC
CASSLRQGVYGYTF
>TRBD2|-|TRBV29-1|TRBJ2-1
TGCAGTGTAACCCCCCCTAGCGGGAATTACAATGAGCAGTTCTTC
CSVTPPSGNYNEQFF
>-|-|TRBV6-5|TRBJ2-1
TGTGCCAGCCGGGGTACTACCTCCTACAATGAGCAGTTCTTC
CASRGTTSYNEQFF
>TRBD2|-|TRBV5-4|TRBJ2-1
TGTGCCAGCAGCCCCGGCAGTGGAGCGGGGAGCTCCTACAATGAGCAGTTCTTC
CASSPGSGAGSSYNEQFF
>TRBD2|-|TRBV7-2|TRBJ2-3
TGTGCCAGCAGCTTAGGTTTCCTAGCGGGGGGGCAAGATACGCAGTATTTT
CASSLGFLAGGQDTQYF
>TRBD1|-|TRBV7-3|TRBJ1-6
TGTGCCAGCAGCTTAAAACCCACAGGGGGGGGTTCACCCCTCCACTTT
CASSLKPTGGGSPLHF
>-|few|TRBV7-9|TRBJ1-3
TGTGCCAGCAGCTCCGGGGGACGGGAGAAATCTGGAAACACCATATATTTT
CASSSGGREKSGNTIYF
>-|-|TRBV28|TRBJ1-2
TGTGCCAGCAGGGGTACAGCCTATGGCTACACCTTC
CASRGTAYGYTF
>-|-|TRBV28|TRBJ2-2
TGTGCCAGCAGCAGAGGGGGGGTCCAAACCGGGGAGCTGTTTTTT
CASSRGGVQTGELFF
>-|-|TRBV12-2|TRBJ1-1
TGTGCAAGTCGCTTAGCCGACAGGGTACTAGAAAACACTGAAGCTTTCTTT
CASRLADRVLENTEAFF
>-|-|TRBV7-3|TRBJ2-1
TGTGCCAGCAGCTTAAATGGCATGACTAGCTACAATGAGCAGTTCTTC
CASSLNGMTSYNEQFF
>TRBD2|few|TRBV2|TRBJ2-5
TGTGCCAGCAGGGGATCTAGCGGGGGCCACCAAGAGACCCAGTACTTC
CASRGSSGGHQETQYF
>TRBD2|once|TRBV5-5|TRBJ2-7
TGTGCCAGCAGCCTCGGGAGTTTCGGGACTAGGTGGTGGGACGAGCAGTACTTC
CASSLGSFGTRWWDEQYF
>TRBD1|-|TRBV30|TRBJ1-5
TGTGCCTGTGCAGGGGGACTCACGGCCCAGCATTTT
CACAGGLTAQHF
>TRBD1|once|TRBV9|TRBJ1-2
TGTGCCAGCAGCCCACACCAGACAGGGGGCCAAGGCTACACCTTC
CASSPHQTGGQGYTF